This entry lists 14 T cell receptor beta chains sequenced from one sample in a study of cytomegalovirus exposure and HLA in healthy donors (dated by TCRdb to about 2017). Library generation was performed with the immunoSEQ multiplex PCR assay. The multiplex PCR relied on a mix of 60 forward primers for TCR Vbeta segments and 13 reverse primers for TCR Jbeta segments. Imported from immuneACCESS, the table was reduced by TCRdb to in-frame sequences with V and J called. These copies leave out some clones; in studies compared against another copy, an unresolved V gene accounts for under half, and the cause of the remainder is not known. In this sample the table shows approximately 160,000 clones, 75% of which occur a single time. The leading ten clones occupy around 3% of the sample. Sequenced input: PBMCs. All receptors come from a woman between 50 and 59 years old in good health and CMV-seropositive.

The gene calls are TRBV7-2 and TRBJ2-3, with TRBD2 identical over 8 bases. The CDR3 is 15 amino acids. Germline-derived CDR1 and CDR2 are SGHTA and FQGNSA. J was trimmed by 5 bases and V by 7 bases; bases with no gene match: 11. This chain's CDR3 is CASKKTGGQIDTQYF. In DNA form, the CDR3 reads TGTGCCAGCAAGAAGACGGGGGGGCAGATAGATACGCAGTATTTT.

This clone was observed a handful of times. This chain joins TRBV7-6 and TRBJ1-1; D remains ambiguous. Trimming cost V 3 bases and J 5 bases, with 13 bases left between them. The CDR3 runs to 14 residues. The germline gives CDR1 SGHVS, CDR2 FNYEAQ. The DNA of the CDR3 is TGTGCCAGCAGCTTTCCCGGGGTGGGTACTGAAGCTTTCTTT. Protein: CASSFPGVGTEAFF.

This chain uses TRBV4-1 with TRBJ2-7; 10 positions match TRBD2. CDR1 and CDR2 (germline): MGHRA, YSYEKL. This CDR3 contains 18 residues. The trim removed 0 bases at V and 7 bases at J, leaving 15 bases unmatched. In nucleotides, the CDR3 is TGCGCCAGCAGCCAAGATTTGTTTGGGCGAGCGGGGGGGCAAGAGCAGTACTTC. It translates to CASSQDLFGRAGGQEQYF.

The chain carries TRBV10-2 and TRBJ1-2, with 8 nucleotides matching TRBD1. The germline gives CDR1 WSHSY, CDR2 SAAADI. The CDR3 extends over 16 amino acids. V gave up 3 bases and J gave up 4 bases; unmatched junction bases: 10. The CDR3 region is CASSDLSGTGSYGYTF. The CDR3, as DNA: TGCGCCAGCAGTGATCTCTCCGGGACAGGTTCCTATGGCTACACCTTC.

The chain employs TRBV25-1 and TRBJ1-6, with 9 bases that match TRBD1. The CDR3 is 14 amino acids. Germline CDR1 and CDR2: MGHDK and SYGVNS. Trimming cost V 6 bases and J 10 bases; bases outside gene matches: 7. The CDR3 loop reads CASSWDREGSPLHF. As DNA, the CDR3 is TGTGCCAGCAGCTGGGACAGGGAAGGGTCACCCCTCCACTTT.

The chain has TRBV10-3 and TRBJ2-7, with TRBD1 identical over 10 bases. J gave up 2 bases and V 3 bases, and 1 base lay outside the gene matches. This CDR3 is 14 amino acids long. Germline V gene sequence: CDR1 ENHRY, CDR2 SYGVKD. This CDR3 reads CAISDGTGAYEQYF. CDR3 in DNA: TGTGCCATCAGTGATGGGACAGGGGCCTACGAGCAGTACTTC.

The chain recombines TRBV2 with TRBJ1-1, with a weak D call TRBD1 (5 bases). Germline V gene sequence: CDR1 SNHLY, CDR2 FYNNEI. CDR3 length: 13 amino acids. V was clipped by 2 bases and J by 12 bases, with 16 bases between them. CDR3 DNA sequence: TGTGCCAGCAGTGAATGGTTTGGGGCAGAACCTTTCTTT. Protein: CASSEWFGAEPFF.

The chain carries TRBV5-4 and TRBJ2-1; the match to TRBD1 covers 7 bases. Germline V lookup: CDR1 SGHNT, CDR2 YYREEE (reference sequence). Losses at the gene ends were 1 base for V and 7 bases for J; bases not matched to a gene: 8. CDR3 length: 15 residues. This CDR3 reads CASSLPKTGVNEQFF. CDR3 bases: TGTGCCAGCAGCTTGCCGAAAACAGGGGTGAATGAGCAGTTCTTC.

The gene calls are TRBV7-2 and TRBJ1-5, with 8 bases identical to TRBD1. CDR3 length equals 15 residues. In germline, CDR1 is SGHTA, CDR2 FQGNSA. The V segment lost 3 bases and the J segment 1 base; nucleotides outside the gene matches: 2. CDR3 region: CASSFRTGSNQPQHF. In DNA, the CDR3 is TGTGCCAGCAGCTTTAGGACAGGGAGCAATCAGCCCCAGCATTTT.

The V gene is TRBV19, the J gene TRBJ1-4; the match to TRBD1 covers 10 bases. The junction had 8 bases not matched to a gene; V was cut back by 10 bases and J by 0 bases. CDR3 length: 16 residues. Germline CDR1 is LNHDA and CDR2 is SQIVND (reference sequence). DNA for the CDR3: TGTGCCACCCGGGACAGGGGATTTGCAACTAATGAAAAACTGTTTTTT. This encodes CATRDRGFATNEKLFF.

The rearrangement uses TRBV5-4 and TRBJ2-1; D possibly corresponds to TRBD1 (6 bases). Germline V lookup: CDR1 SGHNT, CDR2 YYREEE (reference sequence). The CDR3 runs to 18 residues. V was shortened by 7 bases and J by 0 bases, with 23 bases between the two germline ends. CDR3 amino acids: CASRPGHTLQSSYNEQFF. CDR3 DNA: TGTGCCAGCCGCCCGGGACATACCCTTCAGAGCTCCTACAATGAGCAGTTCTTC. Full variable domain (remainder filled in from reference TRBV5-4 and TRBJ2-1): ETGVTQSPTHLIKTRGQQVTLRCSSQSGHNTVSWYQQALGQGPQFIFQYYREEENGRGNFPPRFSGLQFPNYSSELNVNALELDDSALYLCASRPGHTLQSSYNEQFFGPGTRLTVL.

This clone was observed a few times. V usage is TRBV5-6 and J usage is TRBJ1-6; TRBD1 is a possible D gene (5 bases). The CDR3 extends over 14 amino acids. The germline gives CDR1 SGHDT, CDR2 YYEEEE. V lost 7 bases and J 10 bases, leaving 18 bases between the germline ends. CDR3 loop: CASRLGGVGSPLHF. CDR3 nucleotide sequence: TGTGCCAGCCGCCTCGGAGGGGTAGGGTCACCCCTCCACTTT. Combining the CDR3 with reference TRBV5-6 and TRBJ1-6 gives the whole variable domain DAGVTQSPTHLIKTRGQQVTLRCSPKSGHDTVSWYQQALGQGPQFIFQYYEEEERQRGNFPDRFSGHQFPNYSSELNVNALLLGDSALYLCASRLGGVGSPLHFGNGTRLTVT.

The rearrangement joins TRBV5-4 to TRBJ2-3; 11 positions match TRBD1. Germline values: CDR1 SGHNT, CDR2 YYREEE (reference sequence). Trimming at V came to 4 bases and at J to 3 bases, leaving 4 bases not matched to a gene. There are 15 residues in the CDR3. The CDR3 spells CASSRDRGSTDTQYF. CDR3 sequence (DNA): TGTGCCAGCAGCCGGGACAGGGGGTCAACAGATACGCAGTATTTT.

V is TRBV9 and J is TRBJ2-2, with D maybe TRBD1 (6 bases). Germline values: CDR1 SGDLS, CDR2 YYNGEE. The CDR3 is 14 residues long. V shed 0 bases and J shed 6 bases, with 9 bases lying between them. The CDR3 reads CASSVEQGAGELFF. In DNA, the CDR3 is TGTGCCAGCAGCGTAGAACAGGGCGCCGGGGAGCTGTTTTTT.